Presented here are 27 T cell receptor beta chains from one specimen sequenced in a study of chemoradiotherapy in HPV16-positive cancers. TCRdb keeps only in-frame clones here, not all; method: immunoSEQ multiplex PCR. The sample lists roughly 4,600 clones, roughly nine tenths occurring once. The source was tumor tissue, collected from a patient who underwent chemoradiotherapy. These receptor sequences come from a human donor with HPV-associated anogenital cancer.

The chain recombines TRBV30 with TRBJ1-5; D uncertain. Per the germline V gene, CDR1 is GTSNPN and CDR2 is SVGIG (reference sequence). V lost 0 bases and J lost 6, with 9 bases in between. CDR3 length: 13 amino acids. CDR3 in amino acids: CAWSVGPVQPQHF. CDR3 in DNA: TGTGCCTGGAGTGTAGGTCCCGTTCAGCCCCAGCATTTT.

In this sample, this clone turned up once. The V and J genes are TRBV5-4 and TRBJ2-7, with 8 nucleotides matching TRBD1. V gave up 1 base and J gave up 3 bases; unmatched junction bases: 9. Germline V gene data show CDR1 as SGHNT and CDR2 as YYREEE (reference sequence). This CDR3 region has 16 residues. CDR3 in DNA: TGTGCCAGCAGCTTGTGGCCCCCGGACAGGGACTACGAGCAGTACTTC. The encoded protein is CASSLWPPDRDYEQYF.

This clone was counted a single time. This chain links TRBV7-3 with TRBJ2-7; D might be TRBD1 (6 bases). Germline V gene sequence: CDR1 SGHTA, CDR2 FQGTGA. The CDR3 covers 13 residues. The V end lost 5 bases, the J end lost 3 bases, and 11 bases lay between the germline ends. The CDR3 loop is CASSPGQNYEQYF. As DNA, the CDR3 is TGTGCCAGCAGCCCCGGACAGAACTACGAGCAGTACTTC.

This chain uses TRBV19 with TRBJ1-3; no reliable D call. There are 14 residues in the CDR3. Looked up from germline, CDR1 is LNHDA and CDR2 is SQIVND (reference sequence). V lost 3 bases and J 2 bases, leaving 8 bases between the germline ends. CDR3 sequence: CASSIDGPGNTIYF. The DNA for the CDR3 is TGTGCCAGTAGTATCGACGGGCCTGGAAACACCATATATTTT.

This clone occurred a few times. V and J are TRBV6-1 and TRBJ1-5; tentatively, D is TRBD1 (5 bases). The germline CDR1 and CDR2 sequences are MNHNS and SASEGT. This CDR3 region has 16 residues. V lost 2 bases and J 4 bases, leaving 15 bases between the germline ends. The CDR3 DNA follows: TGTGCCAGCAGTGAAATTGGGGCCTTTATGAATCAGCCCCAGCATTTT. It translates to CASSEIGAFMNQPQHF.

The chain has TRBV6-5 and TRBJ1-3; D not certain. V was clipped by 6 bases and J by 4 bases, with 16 bases between them. This CDR3 contains 15 residues. Germline V gene data show CDR1 as MNHEY and CDR2 as SVGAGI. The chain's CDR3 is CASRPSTLGGNTIYF. CDR3 nucleotide sequence: TGTGCCAGCAGGCCCTCCACCCTGGGCGGAAACACCATATATTTT.

This sequence joins TRBV5-6 and TRBJ2-5; the match to TRBD2 covers 11 bases. The V segment lost 4 bases and the J segment 3 bases; nucleotides outside the gene matches: 8. The germline CDR1 and CDR2 sequences are SGHDT and YYEEEE. This CDR3 is built from 16 residues. The CDR3 bases are TGTGCCAGCAGCCTTACCCTACTAGCGGGAGAAGAGACCCAGTACTTC. Translation gives CASSLTLLAGEETQYF. The variable domain in full, completed from reference TRBV5-6 and TRBJ2-5, reads DAGVTQSPTHLIKTRGQQVTLRCSPKSGHDTVSWYQQALGQGPQFIFQYYEEEERQRGNFPDRFSGHQFPNYSSELNVNALLLGDSALYLCASSLTLLAGEETQYFGPGTRLLVL.

The rearrangement joins TRBV19 to TRBJ1-1, with a possible D match to TRBD1 (5 bases). This CDR3 is built from 12 residues. The V and J ends lost 7 bases and 11 bases respectively, with 17 bases between them. Germline CDR1 is LNHDA and CDR2 is SQIVND (reference sequence). This CDR3 reads CASTRGRDDAFF. The DNA for the CDR3 is TGTGCCAGTACCCGCGGCAGGGACGATGCTTTCTTT.

This clone was seen a few times. The chain combines TRBV19 with TRBJ2-5; possible D gene TRBD2, 6 bases. Germline V gene data show CDR1 as LNHDA and CDR2 as SQIVND (reference sequence). The CDR3 is 14 residues long. V shed 5 bases and J shed 2 bases, with 12 bases lying between them. The CDR3 DNA reads as TGTGCCAGTAGTGAGGCAGGGACTCAAGAGACCCAGTACTTC. Its translation: CASSEAGTQETQYF.

The chain is built from TRBV5-4 and TRBJ1-4; D may be TRBD1 (6 bases). Germline CDR1 SGHNT, CDR2 YYREEE (reference sequence). V gave up 0 bases and J gave up 3 bases, with 18 bases separating them. The CDR3 is made up of 18 amino acids. The CDR3: CASSLGGPGGAANEKLFF. DNA of the CDR3: TGTGCCAGCAGCTTGGGGGGGCCGGGGGGCGCGGCTAATGAAAAACTGTTTTTT. Drawing the rest from reference TRBV5-4 and TRBJ1-4, the complete variable domain is ETGVTQSPTHLIKTRGQQVTLRCSSQSGHNTVSWYQQALGQGPQFIFQYYREEENGRGNFPPRFSGLQFPNYSSELNVNALELDDSALYLCASSLGGPGGAANEKLFFGSGTQLSVL.

V usage is TRBV5-4 and J usage is TRBJ2-3; possibly TRBD2 for D (6 bases). The germline CDR1 and CDR2 sequences are SGHNT and YYREEE (reference sequence). V shed 4 bases and J shed 0 bases, with 15 bases lying between them. This CDR3 comprises 16 residues. Here the CDR3 reads CASSPRMGGSTDTQYF. The CDR3 region has the DNA TGTGCCAGCAGCCCGAGGATGGGGGGAAGCACAGATACGCAGTATTTT.

The rearrangement links TRBV6-7 to TRBJ1-3; D is uncertain. TRBV6-7 is reported as an ORF; its role is uncertain. The CDR3 is 19 residues long. Trimming took 6 bases from V and 6 from J, leaving 30 bases between them. CDR3 in amino acids: CASSHELTEKAGWVNTIYF. CDR3 DNA: TGTGCCAGCAGCCACGAACTGACGGAGAAGGCAGGCTGGGTAAACACCATATATTTT.

In its sample, this clone was seen a few times. This sequence joins TRBV9 and TRBJ2-1; D unresolved. The CDR3 spans 14 residues. The germline CDR1 and CDR2 sequences are SGDLS and YYNGEE. V was clipped by 0 bases and J by 5 bases, with 9 bases between them. The CDR3 region has the DNA TGTGCCAGCAGCGTAGAAGGCTGGAACAATGAGCAGTTCTTC. It translates to CASSVEGWNNEQFF.

The gene calls are TRBV6-1 and TRBJ2-7; 7 positions agree with TRBD1. Germline-derived CDR1 and CDR2 are MNHNS and SASEGT. Trimming cost V 0 bases and J 7 bases; bases outside gene matches: 12. This CDR3 region has 16 residues. The CDR3 DNA follows: TGTGCCAGCAGTGAAGCGGTGACAGGGACCTGGGTGGAGCAGTACTTC. This translates into CASSEAVTGTWVEQYF.

The rearrangement uses TRBV27 and TRBJ2-3; unclear D gene. Germline assignment: CDR1 MNHEY and CDR2 SMNVEV (reference sequence). V was trimmed by 0 bases and J by 5 bases, leaving 3 bases between them. The CDR3 is 12 amino acids. CDR3 coding DNA: TGTGCCAGCAGTTTATCTAAAGATACGCAGTATTTT. Translation: CASSLSKDTQYF.

The V call is TRBV29-1, the J call TRBJ2-5; no firm D call. The V gene lost 6 bases and the J gene lost 0 bases, with 8 bases spanning the gap. The V gene's germline CDR1 is SQVTM and CDR2 ANQGSEA. The CDR3 extends over 12 amino acids. CDR3 residues: CSVRRDQETQYF. Here the CDR3 DNA reads TGCAGCGTCCGACGGGACCAAGAGACCCAGTACTTC.

V is TRBV12-5 and J is TRBJ2-5; the D gene could be TRBD1 or TRBD2 (5 bases each). The CDR3 runs to 15 residues. V was cut by 3 bases and J by 9 bases, with 20 bases left in between. Germline V gene sequence: CDR1 LGHNT, CDR2 FRNRAP. CDR3 in DNA: TGTGCTAGTGGTTTATTTGACGGGCAGATGGGGGCCCAGTACTTC. Amino acids: CASGLFDGQMGAQYF.

The chain recombines TRBV27 with TRBJ1-1, with D unresolved. V dropped 5 bases and J dropped 12 bases, with 19 bases sitting between them. The CDR3 covers 13 residues. Germline V gene sequence: CDR1 MNHEY, CDR2 SMNVEV (reference sequence). CDR3 sequence reads: CASSPSREGGSFF. The CDR3 coding sequence is TGTGCCAGCAGTCCCTCCCGGGAGGGAGGGTCTTTCTTT.

V gene TRBV11-2 combines with J gene TRBJ1-2; D is uncertain. The ends were cut back, 3 bases at V and 8 bases at J, with 13 bases in the middle. The CDR3 loop spans 13 amino acids. Germline CDR1 is SGHAT and CDR2 is FQNNGV. The CDR3 reads CASSFEGFGGYTF. The CDR3 nucleotides read TGTGCCAGCAGCTTCGAAGGGTTTGGGGGCTACACCTTC.

The chain uses TRBV7-2 and TRBJ2-2; TRBD2 agrees at 10 bases. The CDR3 has 15 residues. Germline V gene lookup returns CDR1 SGHTA and CDR2 FQGNSA. V lost 5 bases, J lost 7 bases, and 7 bases stayed unmatched. The CDR3 here is CASSPIAGGLGELFF. The CDR3 DNA is TGTGCCAGCAGCCCAATAGCGGGAGGCCTCGGGGAGCTGTTTTTT.

This rearrangement joins TRBV15 to TRBJ2-1; D may match TRBD1 or TRBD2 (6 bases each). V lost 0 bases, J lost 2 bases, and 14 bases lay in between. CDR3 size: 17 residues. The germline V gene encodes CDR1 LNHNV and CDR2 YYDKDF (reference sequence). DNA for the CDR3: TGTGCCACCAGCAGAGAGGGGGCGGGGACCGCCTACAATGAGCAGTTCTTC. Protein: CATSREGAGTAYNEQFF.

This chain joins TRBV7-9 and TRBJ2-2; 10 bases fit TRBD1. Germline V gene sequence: CDR1 SEHNR, CDR2 FQNEAQ (reference sequence). The V segment lost 4 bases and the J segment 4 bases; nucleotides outside the gene matches: 3. The CDR3 covers 15 residues. CDR3 nucleotide sequence: TGTGCCAGCAGCTCGGGACAGGGGAGCACCGGGGAGCTGTTTTTT. Encoded protein: CASSSGQGSTGELFF.

The chain joins TRBV10-2 to TRBJ2-3; 11 bases agree with TRBD2. The CDR3 has 15 residues. Germline V CDR1 and CDR2: WSHSY, SAAADI. V trimming: 8 bases; J trimming: 4 bases; junction bases outside the gene matches: 8. The CDR3 DNA reads TGCGCCAGCGTAGAACTAGCGGGAGTATCAGATACGCAGTATTTT. It is translated as CASVELAGVSDTQYF.

The rearrangement uses TRBV5-1 and TRBJ2-3; 10 nucleotides match TRBD1. Trimming removed 4 bases from V and 2 bases from J; junction bases left unmatched: 4. The CDR3 totals 15 residues. The germline V gene has CDR1 SGHRS and CDR2 YFSETQ. DNA for the CDR3: TGCGCCAGCAGCCGGGACAGGGGACCCACAGATACGCAGTATTTT. The encoded protein is CASSRDRGPTDTQYF.

The rearrangement joins TRBV7-8 to TRBJ1-3; D gene unclear. Looked up from germline, CDR1 is SGHVS and CDR2 is FQNEAQ. With 1 base removed from V and 7 bases from J, the gap between germline ends came to 11 bases. This CDR3 comprises 14 residues. In nucleotides, the CDR3 is TGTGCCAGCAGCTTAGGACAAGGCGGGAACACCATATATTTT. This codes for CASSLGQGGNTIYF. Complete variable domain (other parts from reference TRBV7-8 and TRBJ1-3): GAGVSQSPRYKVAKRGQDVALRCDPISGHVSLFWYQQALGQGPEFLTYFQNEAQLDKSGLPSDRFFAERPEGSVSTLKIQRTQQEDSAVYLCASSLGQGGNTIYFGEGSWLTVV.

The chain employs TRBV19 and TRBJ1-4, with D tentatively TRBD1 (5 bases). The CDR3 has 9 amino acids. Germline loops: CDR1 LNHDA, CDR2 SQIVND (reference sequence). The CDR3 protein is CAGHEKLFF. The CDR3 DNA reads TGTGCGGGACATGAAAAACTGTTTTTT.

This chain connects TRBV30 to TRBJ1-6, with 10 bases that match TRBD1. The CDR3 runs 22 residues. The trim removed 1 base at V and 0 bases at J, leaving 18 bases unmatched. The germline CDR1 and CDR2 sequences are GTSNPN and SVGIG (reference sequence). This CDR3 reads CAWSEIFRDRGTPYSYNSPLHF. In DNA form, the CDR3 reads TGTGCCTGGAGTGAAATATTCCGGGACAGGGGCACTCCGTACTCCTATAATTCACCCCTCCACTTT.